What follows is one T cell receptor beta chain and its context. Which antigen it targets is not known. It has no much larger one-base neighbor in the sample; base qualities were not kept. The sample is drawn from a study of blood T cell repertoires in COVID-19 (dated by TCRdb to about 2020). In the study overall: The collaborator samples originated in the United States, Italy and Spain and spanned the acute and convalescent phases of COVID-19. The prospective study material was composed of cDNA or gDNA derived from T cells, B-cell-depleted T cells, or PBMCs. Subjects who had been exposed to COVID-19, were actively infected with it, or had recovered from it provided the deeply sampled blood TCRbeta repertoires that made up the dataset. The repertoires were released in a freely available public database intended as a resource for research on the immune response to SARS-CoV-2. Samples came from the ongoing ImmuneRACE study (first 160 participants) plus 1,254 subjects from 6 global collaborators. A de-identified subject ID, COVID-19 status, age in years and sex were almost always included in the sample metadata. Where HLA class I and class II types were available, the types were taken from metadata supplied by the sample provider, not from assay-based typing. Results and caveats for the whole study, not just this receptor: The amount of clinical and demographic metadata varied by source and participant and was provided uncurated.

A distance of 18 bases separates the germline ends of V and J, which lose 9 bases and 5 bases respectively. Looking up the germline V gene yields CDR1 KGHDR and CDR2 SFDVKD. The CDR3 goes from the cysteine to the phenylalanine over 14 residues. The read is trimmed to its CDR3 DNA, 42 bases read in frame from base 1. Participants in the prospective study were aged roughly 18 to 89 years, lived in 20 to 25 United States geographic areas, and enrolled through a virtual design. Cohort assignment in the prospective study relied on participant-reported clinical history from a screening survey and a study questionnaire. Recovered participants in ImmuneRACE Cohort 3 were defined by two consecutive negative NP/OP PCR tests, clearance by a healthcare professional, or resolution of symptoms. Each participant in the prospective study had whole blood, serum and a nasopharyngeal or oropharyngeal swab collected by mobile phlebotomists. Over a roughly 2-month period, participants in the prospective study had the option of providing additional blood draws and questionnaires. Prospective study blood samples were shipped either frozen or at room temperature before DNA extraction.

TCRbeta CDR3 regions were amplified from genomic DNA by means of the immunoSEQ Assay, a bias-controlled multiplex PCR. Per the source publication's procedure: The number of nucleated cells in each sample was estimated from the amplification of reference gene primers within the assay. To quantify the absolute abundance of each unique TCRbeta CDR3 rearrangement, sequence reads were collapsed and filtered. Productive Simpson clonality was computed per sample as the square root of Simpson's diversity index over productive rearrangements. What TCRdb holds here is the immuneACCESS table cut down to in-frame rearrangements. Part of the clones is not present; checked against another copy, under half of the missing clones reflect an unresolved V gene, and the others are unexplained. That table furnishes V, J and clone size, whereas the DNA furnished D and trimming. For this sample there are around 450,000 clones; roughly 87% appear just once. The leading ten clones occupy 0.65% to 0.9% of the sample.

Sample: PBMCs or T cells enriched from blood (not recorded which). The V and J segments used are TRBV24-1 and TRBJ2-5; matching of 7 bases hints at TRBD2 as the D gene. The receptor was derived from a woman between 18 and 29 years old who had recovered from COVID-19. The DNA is TGTGCCACCTCCGACGGGGGGCAAAGGGAGACCCAGTACTTC. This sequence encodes CATSDGGQRETQYF.